Presented here are 21 T cell receptor beta chains from one specimen sequenced in a study of T cell clusters in autoimmune cytopenias (dated by TCRdb to the late 2010s). The data were produced on an Illumina MiSeq. To amplify TRB rearrangements, a touch-down multiplex PCR protocol was run with the TRB-A and TRB-B primer pools combined in a single tube. Following reprocessing of the reads by TCRdb, the data hold one row per CDR3 protein sequence and no DNA is available. This sample's listing comprises about 5,000 distinct CDR3 sequences. Of the sample, roughly 50% falls within the top ten clones. Each sample's TRB amplification started from around 230 ng of peripheral blood genomic DNA, which corresponds to tens of thousands of genome equivalents. The same sample was also studied in work on T cell repertoires in aging, cancer and after chemotherapy.

The sample was peripheral blood. The origin of the receptors is a human donor in good health.

This chain connects TRBV6-5 to TRBJ2-1; lacking DNA, the TRBD1 call made by TCRdb goes unchecked. The CDR3 contains 13 residues. The germline gives CDR1 MNHEY, CDR2 SVGAGI. The CDR3 is CAVRGSQRDEQFF.

The chain's CDR3 is CASSGTGKETQYF. The V gene is TRBV18, the J gene TRBJ2-5; checking the TCRdb D call of TRBD1 is not possible without DNA. CDR3 length: 13 amino acids. Germline CDR1 is KGHSH and CDR2 is LQKENI.

This clonotype is classed as medium-sized by frequency. The V and J genes are TRBV19 and TRBJ2-2; the TCRdb call, TRBD1, lacks DNA for checking. This CDR3 contains 14 residues. Germline-derived CDR1 and CDR2 are LNHDA and SQIVND (reference sequence). CDR3: CASTRTGQTGELFF.

The chain has TRBV5-5 and TRBJ2-7. Per the germline V gene, CDR1 is SGHKS and CDR2 is YYEKEE (reference sequence). The CDR3 runs 15 residues. The CDR3 protein is CASSLVETQAYEQYF. The whole variable domain, filled in from reference TRBV5-5 and TRBJ2-7, reads DAGVTQSPTHLIKTRGQQVTLRCSPISGHKSVSWYQQVLGQGPQFIFQYYEKEERGRGNFPDRFSARQFPNYSSELNVNALLLGDSALYLCASSLVETQAYEQYFGPGTRLTVT.

CDR3 loop: CASSLRHLVTEAFF. This chain links TRBV12-3 or TRBV12-4 with TRBJ1-1. This CDR3 region has 14 residues.

The rearrangement links TRBV12-3 or TRBV12-4 to TRBJ2-5; absent DNA, TCRdb's TRBD1 call cannot be checked. The CDR3 covers 13 residues. The CDR3 sequence: CASSLDRGETQYF.

This clonotype ranks as medium-sized in terms of frequency. The rearrangement uses TRBV29-1 and TRBJ2-7; TCRdb returns TRBD2, unconfirmable since there is no DNA. This CDR3 is built from 14 residues. Germline V gene sequence: CDR1 SQVTM, CDR2 ANQGSEA. The chain's CDR3 is CSARTSGSKDEQYF.

The J gene is TRBJ1-2, the V gene TRBV19; TCRdb gives TRBD1 as the D gene, but with no DNA this cannot be confirmed. This CDR3 is built from 13 residues. Germline values: CDR1 LNHDA, CDR2 SQIVND (reference sequence). The CDR3 protein is CASSPDRDYGYTF.

The chain's CDR3 is CASSPGKNTGELFF. V usage is TRBV5-4 and J usage is TRBJ2-2; TCRdb outputs TRBD1, but without DNA this stays unchecked. The CDR3 totals 14 residues. Germline CDR1 SGHNT, CDR2 YYREEE (reference sequence).

By frequency, this clonotype registers medium-sized. This chain links TRBV6-5 with TRBJ1-5; checking the TCRdb D call of TRBD1 is not possible without DNA. From germline, CDR1 is MNHEY and CDR2 SVGAGI. This CDR3 has 18 amino acids. CDR3 sequence reads: CASSYSFPDRDLHQPQHF.

The chain is built from TRBV19 and TRBJ2-1. The CDR3 totals 14 residues. Germline-derived CDR1 and CDR2 are LNHDA and SQIVND (reference sequence). The CDR3 loop reads CASSIEFSYNEQFF.

The chain couples TRBV5-1 to TRBJ2-7; TCRdb returns TRBD1, unconfirmable since there is no DNA. The CDR3 covers 16 residues. Germline-derived CDR1 and CDR2 are SGHRS and YFSETQ. The CDR3 sequence is CASSLAGTGLGNEQYF.

Measured by frequency, this clonotype is large. This chain uses TRBV5-6 with TRBJ2-7; TCRdb lists TRBD1, though no DNA is available to test this call. The CDR3 spans 14 residues. CDR1 and CDR2 (germline): SGHDT, YYEEEE. CDR3 in amino acids: CASSSEDRAYEQYF. The whole variable domain, filled in from reference TRBV5-6 and TRBJ2-7, reads DAGVTQSPTHLIKTRGQQVTLRCSPKSGHDTVSWYQQALGQGPQFIFQYYEEEERQRGNFPDRFSGHQFPNYSSELNVNALLLGDSALYLCASSSEDRAYEQYFGPGTRLTVT.

V gene TRBV29-1 combines with J gene TRBJ1-2; TCRdb outputs TRBD1, but without DNA this stays unchecked. CDR3 length equals 16 residues. CDR1 and CDR2 (germline): SQVTM, ANQGSEA. This CDR3 is CSVSKGQALGNYGYTF.

The rearrangement joins TRBV12-3 or TRBV12-4 to TRBJ2-1; TCRdb names TRBD2, which stays unverified in the absence of DNA. The CDR3 extends over 16 amino acids. The CDR3 is CASRGGLAGVYNEQFF.

This chain uses TRBV6-1 with TRBJ2-3; the TCRdb D gene call, TRBD1, has no DNA to confirm it. The CDR3 runs to 15 residues. Germline CDR1 MNHNS, CDR2 SASEGT. The CDR3 sequence: CASSEAQGATDTQYF.

This sequence joins TRBV6-1 and TRBJ1-1; TCRdb outputs TRBD1, but without DNA this stays unchecked. Germline CDR1 is MNHNS and CDR2 is SASEGT. CDR3 size: 14 residues. CDR3 in amino acids: CASSEYRGVSEAFF.

The chain joins TRBV29-1 to TRBJ2-7; the D call of TRBD1 rests on TCRdb alone, since no DNA is present to check it. Germline CDR1 and CDR2: SQVTM and ANQGSEA. The CDR3 contains 15 residues. This chain's CDR3 is CSVAWGTGGSYEQYF.

The J gene is TRBJ2-7, the V gene TRBV19; the TCRdb call, TRBD2, lacks DNA for checking. CDR1 LNHDA and CDR2 SQIVND come from the germline V gene (reference sequence). CDR3 length: 15 amino acids. Here the CDR3 reads CASSPRASGSHEQYF. The variable domain in full, completed from reference TRBV19 and TRBJ2-7, reads DGGITQSPKYLFRKEGQNVTLSCEQNLNHDAMYWYRQDPGQGLRLIYYSQIVNDFQKGDIAEGYSVSREKKESFPLTVTSAQKNPTAFYLCASSPRASGSHEQYFGPGTRLTVT.

J is TRBJ1-5 and V is TRBV7-9; TCRdb selects TRBD1, and the lack of DNA leaves this call unchecked. The V gene's germline CDR1 is SEHNR and CDR2 FQNEAQ (reference sequence). The CDR3 runs 21 residues. The CDR3 is CASSLSLQGTSLLGGNQPQHF.

By frequency, this clonotype registers medium-sized (0.01 to 0.1%). J is TRBJ2-2 and V is TRBV6-2 or TRBV6-3; TCRdb picks TRBD1, but there is no DNA to check that call. The CDR3 contains 15 residues. From germline, CDR1 is MNHEY and CDR2 SVGEGT. CDR3 in amino acids: CASRTGTANTGELFF.